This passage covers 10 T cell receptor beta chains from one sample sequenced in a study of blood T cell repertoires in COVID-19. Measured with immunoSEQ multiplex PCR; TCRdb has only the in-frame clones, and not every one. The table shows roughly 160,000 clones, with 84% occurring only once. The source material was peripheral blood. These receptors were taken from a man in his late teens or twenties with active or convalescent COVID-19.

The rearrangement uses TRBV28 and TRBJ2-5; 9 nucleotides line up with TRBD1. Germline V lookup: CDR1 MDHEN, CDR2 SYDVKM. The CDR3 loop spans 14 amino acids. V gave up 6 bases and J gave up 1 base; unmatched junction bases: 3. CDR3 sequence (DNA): TGTGCCAGCAGAACAGGGGGCACCCAAGAGACCCAGTACTTC. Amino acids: CASRTGGTQETQYF. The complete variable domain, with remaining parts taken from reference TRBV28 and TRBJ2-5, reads DVKVTQSSRYLVKRTGEKVFLECVQDMDHENMFWYRQDPGLGLRLIYFSYDVKMKEKGDIPEGYSVSREKKERFSLILESASTNQTSMYLCASRTGGTQETQYFGPGTRLLVL.

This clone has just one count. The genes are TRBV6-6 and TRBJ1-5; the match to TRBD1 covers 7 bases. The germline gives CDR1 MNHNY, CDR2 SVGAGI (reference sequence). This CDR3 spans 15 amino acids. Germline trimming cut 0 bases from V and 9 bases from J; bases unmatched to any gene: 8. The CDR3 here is CASSYSTKQGGPQHF. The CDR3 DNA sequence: TGTGCCAGCAGTTACTCGACAAAGCAGGGGGGGCCCCAGCATTTT.

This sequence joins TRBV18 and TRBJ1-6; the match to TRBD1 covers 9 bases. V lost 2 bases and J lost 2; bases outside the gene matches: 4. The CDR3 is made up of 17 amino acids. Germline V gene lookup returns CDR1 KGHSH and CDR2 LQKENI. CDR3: CASSPTGTGPYNSPLHF. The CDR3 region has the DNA TGTGCCAGCTCACCAACCGGGACAGGGCCCTATAATTCACCCCTCCACTTT.

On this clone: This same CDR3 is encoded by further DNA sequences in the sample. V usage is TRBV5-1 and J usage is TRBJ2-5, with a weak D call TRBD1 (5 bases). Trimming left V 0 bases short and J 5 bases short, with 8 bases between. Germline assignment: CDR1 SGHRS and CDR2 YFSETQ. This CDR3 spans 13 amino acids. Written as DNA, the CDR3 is TGCGCCAGCAGCTTGGAGGGGCGGGAGACCCAGTACTTC. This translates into CASSLEGRETQYF.

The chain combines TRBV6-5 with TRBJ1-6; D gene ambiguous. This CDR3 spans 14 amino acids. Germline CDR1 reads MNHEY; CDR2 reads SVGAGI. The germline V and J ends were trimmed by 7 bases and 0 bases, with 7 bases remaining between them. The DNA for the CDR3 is TGTGCCAGCACGGAGAGCTCCTATAATTCACCCCTCCACTTT. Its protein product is CASTESSYNSPLHF.

The CDR3 nucleotides read TGTGCCATCAGTGGGGGGACAGGGCGAGGCTATGGCTACACCTTC. Translation: CAISGGTGRGYGYTF. The rearrangement joins TRBV10-3 to TRBJ1-2; TRBD1 matches at 9 bases. CDR3 length: 15 residues. Germline V gives CDR1 ENHRY, CDR2 SYGVKD. With V trimmed by 4 bases and J by 4 bases, 7 bases remained unmatched.

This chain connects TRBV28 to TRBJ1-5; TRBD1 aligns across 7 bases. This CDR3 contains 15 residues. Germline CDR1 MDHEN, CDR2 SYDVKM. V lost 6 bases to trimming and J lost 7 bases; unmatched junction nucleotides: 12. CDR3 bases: TGTGCCAGCAGGCGAGCCAGACAGGGTAACCAGCCCCAGCATTTT. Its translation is CASRRARQGNQPQHF.

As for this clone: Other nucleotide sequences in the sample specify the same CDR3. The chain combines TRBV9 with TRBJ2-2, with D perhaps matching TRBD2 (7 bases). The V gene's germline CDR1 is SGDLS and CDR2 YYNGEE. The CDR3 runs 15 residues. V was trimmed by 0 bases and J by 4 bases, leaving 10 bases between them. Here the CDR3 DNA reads TGTGCCAGCAGCGTAGGAGGGGGGGGCACCGGGGAGCTGTTTTTT. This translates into CASSVGGGGTGELFF.

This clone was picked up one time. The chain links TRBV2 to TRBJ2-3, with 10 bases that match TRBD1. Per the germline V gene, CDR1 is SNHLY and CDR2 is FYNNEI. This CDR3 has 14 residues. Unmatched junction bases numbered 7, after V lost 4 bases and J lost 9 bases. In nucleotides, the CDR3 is TGTGCCAGCAGTGGCGTAGGACAGGGGGACACGCAGTATTTT. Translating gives CASSGVGQGDTQYF.

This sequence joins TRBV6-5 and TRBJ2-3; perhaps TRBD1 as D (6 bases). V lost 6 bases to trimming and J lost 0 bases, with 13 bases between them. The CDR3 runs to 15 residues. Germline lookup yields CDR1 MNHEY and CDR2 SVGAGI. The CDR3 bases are TGTGCCAGCAGATCAGGGGTCGGGAGCACAGATACGCAGTATTTT. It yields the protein CASRSGVGSTDTQYF.